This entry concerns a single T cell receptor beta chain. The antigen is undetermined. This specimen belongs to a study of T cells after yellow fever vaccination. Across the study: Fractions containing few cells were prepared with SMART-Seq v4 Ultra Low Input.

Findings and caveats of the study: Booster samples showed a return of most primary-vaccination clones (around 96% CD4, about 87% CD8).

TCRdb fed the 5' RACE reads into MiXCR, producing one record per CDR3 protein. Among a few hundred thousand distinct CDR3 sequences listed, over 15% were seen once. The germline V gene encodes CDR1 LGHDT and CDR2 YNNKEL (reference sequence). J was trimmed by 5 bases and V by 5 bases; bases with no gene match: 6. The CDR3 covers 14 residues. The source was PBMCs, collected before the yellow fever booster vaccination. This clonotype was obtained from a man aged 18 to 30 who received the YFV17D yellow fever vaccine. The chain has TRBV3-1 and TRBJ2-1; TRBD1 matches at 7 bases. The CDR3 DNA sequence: TGTGCCAGCAGCATACCGGGACAGAACAATGAGCAGTTCTTC. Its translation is CASSIPGQNNEQFF.